The next 6 T cell receptor beta chains were all read from a single sample in a study of blood T cell repertoires in COVID-19. Clones were read by immunoSEQ multiplex PCR, and TCRdb kept only the in-frame ones, dropping some. The sample records 53,000 or so clones, 70% to 85% being singletons. The sequenced material came from peripheral blood. These receptors all come from a man in his sixties with acute or convalescent COVID-19.

The chain has TRBV5-1 and TRBJ1-4, with a tentative D call TRBD1 (6 bases). This CDR3 is 15 amino acids long. V was trimmed by 4 bases and J by 8 bases, leaving 18 bases between them. Germline V gene sequence: CDR1 SGHRS, CDR2 YFSETQ. CDR3 nucleotide sequence: TGCGCCAGCAGCAGCCTACAGGGCTCATCCGAAAAACTGTTTTTT. It translates to CASSSLQGSSEKLFF.

The chain is built from TRBV18 and TRBJ1-2; tentative D call: TRBD1 (5 bases). V gave up 2 bases and J gave up 8 bases, with 15 bases separating them. This CDR3 is 14 amino acids long. From germline, CDR1 is KGHSH and CDR2 LQKENI. The CDR3 bases are TGTGCCAGCTCACCAACCCAGGGTTTGGGAGGCTACACCTTC. Translation: CASSPTQGLGGYTF.

The chain is built from TRBV7-6 and TRBJ2-1; 9 nucleotides match TRBD1. The junction had 14 bases not matched to a gene; V was cut back by 3 bases and J by 8 bases. Germline lookup yields CDR1 SGHVS and CDR2 FNYEAQ. This CDR3 spans 17 amino acids. CDR3 coding DNA: TGTGCCAGCAGCTTTTTACCCGGGACAGGGTCGATGGATGAGCAGTTCTTC. It is translated as CASSFLPGTGSMDEQFF.

There are a few counts of this clone. The V gene is TRBV6-1, the J gene TRBJ2-1; 13 positions agree with TRBD2. CDR1 is MNHNS, CDR2 SASEGT, per germline. The length of the CDR3 is 15 residues. Unmatched junction bases numbered 3, after V lost 3 bases and J lost 7 bases. CDR3 sequence reads: CASSEGTSGINEQFF. The CDR3 region has the DNA TGTGCCAGCAGTGAGGGGACTAGCGGGATAAATGAGCAGTTCTTC.

The genes are TRBV12-3 or TRBV12-4 and TRBJ1-1; D is ambiguous. Trimming shortened V by 3 bases and J by 1 base, and 3 bases separated the two germline ends. The CDR3 is made up of 12 amino acids. In DNA, the CDR3 is TGTGCCAGCAGTTTCAAGAACACTGAAGCTTTCTTT. This translates into CASSFKNTEAFF.

This chain links TRBV2 with TRBJ2-5, with D tentatively TRBD1 (5 bases). Trimming removed 6 bases from V and 4 bases from J, with 12 bases in between. The length of the CDR3 is 13 residues. Germline assignment: CDR1 SNHLY and CDR2 FYNNEI. The CDR3 region is CASRFDDRETQYF. CDR3 in DNA: TGTGCCAGCAGATTTGACGACAGAGAGACCCAGTACTTC.